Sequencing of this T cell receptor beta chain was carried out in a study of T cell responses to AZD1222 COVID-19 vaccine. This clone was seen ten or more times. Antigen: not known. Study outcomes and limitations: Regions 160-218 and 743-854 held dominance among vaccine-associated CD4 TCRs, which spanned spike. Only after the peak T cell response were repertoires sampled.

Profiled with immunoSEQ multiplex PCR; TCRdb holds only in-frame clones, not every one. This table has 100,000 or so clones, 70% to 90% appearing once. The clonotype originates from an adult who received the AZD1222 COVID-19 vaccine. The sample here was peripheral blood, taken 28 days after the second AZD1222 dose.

The CDR3 DNA reads TGCGCCAGCAGCCTTCTCCTAGGAGGTACGGGAGAGCAGTACTTC. It specifies CASSLLLGGTGEQYF. This chain links TRBV4-1 with TRBJ2-7; tentatively, D is TRBD2 (5 bases). This CDR3 spans 15 amino acids. The V gene's germline CDR1 is MGHRA and CDR2 YSYEKL. V was shortened by 4 bases and J by 7 bases, with 20 bases between the two germline ends.